Presented here are 16 T cell receptor beta chains from one specimen sequenced in a study of patients and donors after allogeneic stem cell transplantation. TCRdb re-analysed the RT-PCR reads in MiXCR, keeping a single row per CDR3 protein. Among about 410,000 distinct CDR3 sequences listed, around 16% were seen once. The sequenced sample was blood, either unsorted or a sorted T cell fraction (not recorded which). All receptors derive from a human donor who was either an allogeneic HSCT recipient or a stem cell or donor lymphocyte infusion donor (not recorded which). It is not recorded whose cells these are; they may come from a transplant donor.

This clonotype was recorded many times. The CDR3 here is CASSLRGQGYTGELFF. The CDR3 nucleotides read TGTGCCAGCAGTTTGAGGGGACAGGGGTACACCGGGGAGCTGTTTTTT. The gene calls are TRBV12-3 or TRBV12-4 and TRBJ2-2; 10 bases agree with TRBD1. V lost 3 bases to trimming and J lost 3 bases; unmatched junction nucleotides: 4. The CDR3 runs 16 residues.

This clonotype was detected only a few times. V usage is TRBV4-3 and J usage is TRBJ1-2; the D is unclear. V dropped 0 bases and J dropped 3 bases, with 8 bases sitting between them. The CDR3 covers 14 residues. Germline CDR1 LGHNA, CDR2 YSLEER. The CDR3 nucleotides are TGCGCCAGCAGCCAAGAGTGGACCTACTATGGCTACACCTTC. As protein: CASSQEWTYYGYTF.

At least ten counts were recorded for this clonotype. The V and J genes are TRBV29-1 and TRBJ2-5, with no clear D. Trimming took off 4 bases at V and 2 bases at J, with 11 bases between the two ends. The CDR3 covers 13 residues. Looked up from germline, CDR1 is SQVTM and CDR2 is ANQGSEA. In DNA form, the CDR3 reads TGCAGCGTTGTCGGGCGTTTTCAAGAGACCCAGTACTTC. This gives the protein CSVVGRFQETQYF. The full variable domain, in which reference TRBV29-1 and TRBJ2-5 provide the parts outside the CDR3, is SAVISQKPSRDICQRGTSLTIQCQVDSQVTMMFWYRQQPGQSLTLIATANQGSEATYESGFVIDKFPISRPNLTFSTLTVSNMSPEDSSIYLCSVVGRFQETQYFGPGTRLLVL.

The J gene is TRBJ1-1, the V gene TRBV6-5; unclear D gene. The CDR3 is made up of 14 amino acids. The V end was cut by 0 bases, the J end by 1 base, with 6 bases between. CDR1 and CDR2 from the germline V gene are MNHEY and SVGAGI. This CDR3 is CASSYSPANTEAFF. CDR3 DNA: TGTGCCAGCAGTTACTCCCCGGCGAACACTGAAGCTTTCTTT.

This clonotype was detected only once. A much larger clone differs from this one at a single base, so this may be a read error. This chain connects TRBV2 to TRBJ2-7; 11 bases fit TRBD2. CDR3 length: 14 amino acids. Losses at the gene ends were 5 bases for V and 6 bases for J; bases not matched to a gene: 6. In germline, CDR1 is SNHLY, CDR2 FYNNEI. CDR3 nucleotides: TGTGCCAGCAGTACTAGCGGGAGTCGTTGCGAGCAGTACTTC. Translating gives CASSTSGSRCEQYF.

This clonotype was detected many times. The chain has TRBV7-2 and TRBJ2-2; D is uncertain. The CDR3 runs 13 residues. The germline V and J ends were trimmed by 1 base and 6 bases, with 6 bases remaining between them. Germline assignment: CDR1 SGHTA and CDR2 FQGNSA. The CDR3 here is CASSLDSPGELFF. CDR3 bases: TGTGCCAGCAGCTTAGATTCGCCCGGGGAGCTGTTTTTT. Supplemented by reference TRBV7-2 and TRBJ2-2, the full variable domain reads GAGVSQSPSNKVTEKGKDVELRCDPISGHTALYWYRQSLGQGLEFLIYFQGNSAPDKSGLPSDRFSAERTGGSVSTLTIQRTQQEDSAVYLCASSLDSPGELFFGEGSRLTVL.

This chain uses TRBV4-2 with TRBJ1-1, with TRBD1 matching 10 bases. Trimming cost V 8 bases and J 0 bases; bases outside gene matches: 12. The germline gives CDR1 LGHNA, CDR2 YNFKEQ. The CDR3 runs to 17 residues. CDR3 loop: CASGRQGARVMNTEAFF. In nucleotides, the CDR3 is TGTGCCAGCGGAAGACAGGGGGCGCGGGTAATGAACACTGAAGCTTTCTTT.

The chain joins TRBV10-2 to TRBJ2-5; D not resolved. Trimming removed 3 bases from V and 2 bases from J, with 16 bases in between. The CDR3 loop spans 16 amino acids. Germline CDR1 reads WSHSY; CDR2 reads SAAADI. In nucleotides, the CDR3 is TGCGCCAGCAGTGACCACGATGCCCTAGGGCAAGAGACCCAGTACTTC. It translates to CASSDHDALGQETQYF.

V gene TRBV5-5 combines with J gene TRBJ2-1; 10 bases fit TRBD2. V lost 4 bases to trimming and J lost 7 bases; unmatched junction nucleotides: 14. CDR1 and CDR2 (germline): SGHKS, YYEKEE (reference sequence). CDR3 size: 17 residues. DNA for the CDR3: TGTGCCAGCAGCCACCCCCCACTAGCGGGGTGGTTTAATGAGCAGTTCTTC. This translates into CASSHPPLAGWFNEQFF.

This clonotype was seen only a few times. The rearrangement joins TRBV6-1 to TRBJ2-7; 7 bases line up with TRBD1. This CDR3 region has 15 residues. The germline CDR1 and CDR2 sequences are MNHNS and SASEGT. J was trimmed by 0 bases and V by 7 bases; bases with no gene match: 9. CDR3 loop: CASKPGTVNSYEQYF. The CDR3 DNA is TGTGCCAGCAAACCGGGGACAGTGAACTCCTACGAGCAGTACTTC.

V is TRBV28 and J is TRBJ1-5, with a possible D match to TRBD1 (5 bases). The CDR3 has 15 amino acids. Germline V gene lookup returns CDR1 MDHEN and CDR2 SYDVKM. V dropped 3 bases and J dropped 4 bases, with 13 bases sitting between them. CDR3 residues: CASSLAGRTNQPQHF. DNA for the CDR3: TGTGCCAGCAGTTTGGCAGGGCGTACGAATCAGCCCCAGCATTTT.

V and J are TRBV12-1 and TRBJ1-5; whether TRBD1, the table's D call, matches the DNA was not checked. TRBV12-1 is an annotated pseudogene. CDR3 length equals 15 residues. CDR3 sequence reads: CASSSQGEHNQPQHF. CDR3 bases: TGTGCCAGCAGCTCGCAGGGGGAACACAATCAGCCCCAGCATTTT.

The chain has TRBV24-1 and TRBJ2-3; D may be TRBD2 (5 bases). The V end lost 9 bases, the J end lost 6 bases, and 12 bases lay between the germline ends. The germline V gene encodes CDR1 KGHDR and CDR2 SFDVKD. The CDR3 length is 12 residues. The CDR3 region has the DNA TGTGCCACCGCCCCGGACTTGGATACGCAGTATTTT. As protein: CATAPDLDTQYF.

The V gene is TRBV20-1, the J gene TRBJ1-6, with D maybe TRBD1 (6 bases). Looked up from germline, CDR1 is DFQATT and CDR2 is SNEGSKA (reference sequence). The CDR3 contains 16 residues. V was clipped by 5 bases and J by 6 bases, with 20 bases between them. CDR3 sequence: CSASSDGTTFNSPLHF. The CDR3 bases are TGCAGTGCTTCCTCGGATGGGACAACTTTTAATTCACCCCTCCACTTT.

J is TRBJ2-7 and V is TRBV7-8; a possible D gene is TRBD1 (5 bases). The CDR3 has 13 residues. Germline V CDR1 and CDR2: SGHVS, FQNEAQ. V was shortened by 7 bases and J by 1 base, with 11 bases between the two germline ends. This chain's CDR3 is CASTPSGSYEQYF. In nucleotides, the CDR3 is TGTGCCAGCACCCCCTCAGGGTCCTACGAGCAGTACTTC.

In its sample, this clonotype was seen a few times. This rearrangement joins TRBV18 to TRBJ2-3; possible D gene TRBD1, 6 bases. This CDR3 has 16 amino acids. Germline-derived CDR1 and CDR2 are KGHSH and LQKENI. The V and J ends lost 5 bases and 2 bases respectively, with 17 bases between them. The CDR3 region is CASSTGTFGATDTQYF. The CDR3 nucleotides read TGTGCCAGCTCAACAGGGACATTTGGGGCCACAGATACGCAGTATTTT. Using reference TRBV18 and TRBJ2-3 for the parts outside the CDR3, the full variable domain is NAGVMQNPRHLVRRRGQEARLRCSPMKGHSHVYWYRQLPEEGLKFMVYLQKENIIDESGMPKERFSAEFPKEGPSILRIQQVVRGDSAAYFCASSTGTFGATDTQYFGPGTRLTVL.